This entry lists 29 T cell receptor beta chains sequenced from one sample in a study of blood T cell repertoires in COVID-19. Sequencing was performed with immunoSEQ multiplex PCR; in TCRdb, only in-frame clones are kept and a portion is missing. The sample includes over 200,000 clones, about 86% of them seen just once. Material: peripheral blood. The receptor set was obtained from a woman aged 45-60 years with acute or convalescent COVID-19.

Here the CDR3 DNA reads TGTGCCAGCAGTCTAGCGACTTACGAGCAGTACTTC. Protein sequence: CASSLATYEQYF. V is TRBV2 and J is TRBJ2-7; possible D gene TRBD2, 6 bases. This CDR3 region has 12 residues. Per the germline V gene, CDR1 is SNHLY and CDR2 is FYNNEI. V lost 5 bases to trimming and J lost 4 bases, with 9 bases between them.

The CDR3 nucleotides read TGTGCCAGCAGTTGGGCAGGGAGGGACACTGAAGCTTTCTTT. As protein: CASSWAGRDTEAFF. The chain combines TRBV27 with TRBJ1-1, with a tentative D call TRBD1 (5 bases). The CDR3 loop spans 14 amino acids. Germline CDR1 is MNHEY and CDR2 is SMNVEV (reference sequence). Trimming left V 4 bases short and J 3 bases short, with 12 bases between.

This chain connects TRBV5-6 to TRBJ2-3; TRBD2 agrees at 7 bases. The CDR3 spans 19 residues. Trimming removed 0 bases from V and 2 bases from J; junction bases left unmatched: 15. Germline loops: CDR1 SGHDT, CDR2 YYEEEE. CDR3 DNA sequence: TGTGCCAGCAGCTTGGTCCCTCAACTCCGGGACTACCCCACAGATACGCAGTATTTT. Residues: CASSLVPQLRDYPTDTQYF.

This clone has only a few counts. The V call is TRBV19, the J call TRBJ2-7; TRBD2 agrees at 13 bases. With 5 bases clipped from V and 0 bases from J, the junction kept 4 bases outside the gene matches. CDR1 and CDR2 (germline): LNHDA, SQIVND (reference sequence). The CDR3 extends over 16 amino acids. CDR3 sequence: CASSAGLAGLSYEQYF. The CDR3 bases are TGTGCCAGTAGTGCGGGACTAGCGGGACTCTCCTACGAGCAGTACTTC.

In regard to this clone: Other DNA sequences in the same sample also yield this CDR3. The genes are TRBV3-1 (or the pseudogene TRBV3-2) and TRBJ1-5; TRBD1 agrees at 8 bases. CDR1 LGHDT and CDR2 YNNKEL come from the germline V gene (reference sequence). Unmatched junction bases numbered 3, after V lost 6 bases and J lost 2 bases. The CDR3 totals 14 residues. CDR3 sequence reads: CASSQDRGNQPQHF. CDR3 nucleotides: TGTGCCAGCAGTCAGGACAGGGGCAATCAGCCCCAGCATTTT.

V gene TRBV19 combines with J gene TRBJ1-2, with 8 bases fitting TRBD1. CDR3 length: 14 amino acids. Looked up from germline, CDR1 is LNHDA and CDR2 is SQIVND (reference sequence). V lost 7 bases and J lost 4; bases outside the gene matches: 8. In DNA, the CDR3 is TGTGCCAGTAACCCAGGACAGGGCTTCTATGGCTACACCTTC. Protein: CASNPGQGFYGYTF. Full variable domain (remainder filled in from reference TRBV19 and TRBJ1-2): DGGITQSPKYLFRKEGQNVTLSCEQNLNHDAMYWYRQDPGQGLRLIYYSQIVNDFQKGDIAEGYSVSREKKESFPLTVTSAQKNPTAFYLCASNPGQGFYGYTFGSGTRLTVV.

The chain combines TRBV28 with TRBJ2-5; D perhaps matches TRBD1 (6 bases). The V end was cut by 1 base, the J end by 5 bases, with 11 bases between. The CDR3 consists of 14 residues. Germline V lookup: CDR1 MDHEN, CDR2 SYDVKM. CDR3 region: CASSLSGGGETQYF. Here the CDR3 DNA reads TGTGCCAGCAGTTTATCTGGGGGCGGGGAGACCCAGTACTTC.

This chain uses TRBV6-1 with TRBJ1-1; the D gene is possibly TRBD1 (6 bases). The V and J ends lost 2 bases and 5 bases respectively, with 15 bases between them. This CDR3 region has 15 residues. Germline V gene sequence: CDR1 MNHNS, CDR2 SASEGT. This CDR3 reads CASSERSTGRTEAFF. The CDR3 bases are TGTGCCAGCAGTGAACGCTCGACAGGAAGGACTGAAGCTTTCTTT.

V and J are TRBV4-2 and TRBJ2-7, with D unresolved. Germline assignment: CDR1 LGHNA and CDR2 YNFKEQ. This CDR3 spans 15 amino acids. V was pared by 0 bases and J by 0 bases, with 9 bases between. The CDR3 DNA reads as TGTGCCAGCAGCCAAGAGCGCGGTTTCTCCTACGAGCAGTACTTC. Its translation: CASSQERGFSYEQYF.

This sequence joins TRBV6-5 and TRBJ2-7, with D perhaps TRBD1 (6 bases). From germline, CDR1 is MNHEY and CDR2 SVGAGI. The CDR3 sequence is 15 residues long. Trimming removed 11 bases at V and 0 bases at J, with 20 bases between. CDR3 protein: CAANSPGTLSYEQYF. The CDR3, as DNA: TGTGCCGCAAATTCCCCCGGGACACTCTCCTACGAGCAGTACTTC.

This clone occurred once. This chain connects TRBV19 to TRBJ1-1, with 9 nucleotides matching TRBD1. This CDR3 comprises 15 residues. Trimming took 4 bases from V and 4 from J; bases not matched to a gene: 7. Looked up from germline, CDR1 is LNHDA and CDR2 is SQIVND (reference sequence). CDR3 loop: CASSKGQGRITEAFF. The CDR3 DNA reads as TGTGCCAGTAGTAAAGGACAGGGGAGAATCACTGAAGCTTTCTTT.

This sequence joins TRBV6-4 and TRBJ1-2; 8 nucleotides agree with TRBD1. This CDR3 contains 17 residues. V lost 6 bases to trimming and J lost 3 bases; unmatched junction nucleotides: 15. Germline CDR1 and CDR2: MRHNA and SNTAGT. The CDR3 is CASSPGTGTRGYYGYTF. The CDR3 bases are TGTGCCAGCAGCCCCGGGACAGGTACCCGGGGCTACTATGGCTACACCTTC.

The chain recombines TRBV18 with TRBJ1-2; 8 bases map to TRBD1. CDR1 and CDR2 from the germline V gene are KGHSH and LQKENI. V was clipped by 3 bases and J by 6 bases; unmatched bases: 6. This CDR3 spans 14 amino acids. The CDR3 sequence: CASSPSDREDGYTF. The CDR3 nucleotides are TGTGCCAGCTCACCTTCGGACAGGGAGGATGGCTACACCTTC.

The chain is built from TRBV9 and TRBJ2-7, with 8 bases that match TRBD2. J was trimmed by 3 bases and V by 5 bases; bases with no gene match: 10. The germline gives CDR1 SGDLS, CDR2 YYNGEE. The CDR3 sequence is 15 residues long. CDR3 sequence: CASSERGWVNYEQYF. The CDR3 coding sequence is TGTGCCAGCAGTGAGCGGGGGTGGGTGAACTACGAGCAGTACTTC.

The rearrangement uses TRBV19 and TRBJ1-1, with 12 bases lining up with TRBD1. The CDR3 consists of 16 residues. CDR1 and CDR2 from the germline V gene are LNHDA and SQIVND (reference sequence). The junction had 15 bases not matched to a gene; V was cut back by 5 bases and J by 11 bases. This chain's CDR3 is CASSVLPGQGAPGAFF. CDR3 nucleotide sequence: TGTGCCAGTAGTGTACTCCCGGGACAGGGGGCGCCTGGGGCTTTCTTT.

This rearrangement joins TRBV6-5 to TRBJ1-6; weak D call: TRBD1 (6 bases). CDR1 and CDR2 from the germline V gene are MNHEY and SVGAGI. Deletions cut 2 bases from V and 7 bases from J, with 12 bases between. This CDR3 region has 15 residues. The CDR3 sequence is CASSYRTEINSPLHF. CDR3 in DNA: TGTGCCAGCAGTTACAGGACAGAGATAAATTCACCCCTCCACTTT.

This chain links TRBV11-3 with TRBJ2-2; tentatively, D is TRBD1 (5 bases). CDR1 and CDR2 (germline): SGHNT, YENEEA. This CDR3 is built from 15 residues. V was clipped by 0 bases and J by 0 bases, with 5 bases between them. The chain's CDR3 is CASSLEGPNTGELFF. Here the CDR3 DNA reads TGTGCCAGCAGCTTAGAGGGGCCGAACACCGGGGAGCTGTTTTTT. Based on the CDR3 plus reference TRBV11-3 and TRBJ2-2, the full variable domain is EAGVVQSPRYKIIEKKQPVAFWCNPISGHNTLYWYLQNLGQGPELLIRYENEEAVDDSQLPKDRFSAERLKGVDSTLKIQPAELGDSAVYLCASSLEGPNTGELFFGEGSRLTVL.

The V gene is TRBV5-4, the J gene TRBJ1-1; tentative D call: TRBD1 (6 bases). The V end lost 2 bases, the J end lost 3 bases, and 26 bases lay between the germline ends. This CDR3 has 19 amino acids. Germline V gene lookup returns CDR1 SGHNT and CDR2 YYREEE (reference sequence). The CDR3 spells CASSLFVISGAGWYTEAFF. In nucleotides, the CDR3 is TGTGCCAGCAGCTTATTTGTCATTTCAGGGGCAGGATGGTACACTGAAGCTTTCTTT. Complete variable domain (other parts from reference TRBV5-4 and TRBJ1-1): ETGVTQSPTHLIKTRGQQVTLRCSSQSGHNTVSWYQQALGQGPQFIFQYYREEENGRGNFPPRFSGLQFPNYSSELNVNALELDDSALYLCASSLFVISGAGWYTEAFFGQGTRLTVV.

The chain links TRBV6-5 to TRBJ2-6; 9 nucleotides match TRBD1. The CDR3 contains 15 residues. V lost 5 bases to trimming and J lost 2 bases; unmatched junction nucleotides: 1. The germline CDR1 and CDR2 sequences are MNHEY and SVGAGI. CDR3 DNA: TGTGCCAGCAGTCACAGGGGGCCTGGGGCCAACGTCCTGACTTTC. This codes for CASSHRGPGANVLTF.

The chain combines TRBV6-5 with TRBJ1-2; TRBD1 agrees at 8 bases. In germline, CDR1 is MNHEY, CDR2 SVGAGI. The CDR3 spans 14 residues. V was clipped by 5 bases and J by 3 bases; unmatched bases: 5. The DNA for the CDR3 is TGTGCCAGCAGTACAGGGGGGGCGTACTATGGCTACACCTTC. Its translation is CASSTGGAYYGYTF.

This CDR3 reads CASSLKSGAGPETQYF. CDR3 bases: TGTGCCAGCAGCTTGAAATCCGGAGCGGGCCCAGAGACCCAGTACTTC. The chain couples TRBV7-9 to TRBJ2-5; perhaps TRBD2 as D (6 bases). Trimming removed 3 bases from V and 4 bases from J, with 18 bases in between. The germline gives CDR1 SEHNR, CDR2 FQNEAQ (reference sequence). The CDR3 has 16 amino acids.

The V call is TRBV15, the J call TRBJ2-3, with 8 bases fitting TRBD2. In germline, CDR1 is LNHNV, CDR2 YYDKDF (reference sequence). The CDR3 length is 18 residues. Trimming at V came to 0 bases and at J to 2 bases, leaving 10 bases not matched to a gene. As DNA, the CDR3 is TGTGCCACCAGCAGAGATCCCCCTAGCGGGTTACCCACAGATACGCAGTATTTT. The encoded protein is CATSRDPPSGLPTDTQYF.

This chain uses TRBV28 with TRBJ2-2, with TRBD2 matching over 10 bases. Losses at the gene ends were 4 bases for V and 3 bases for J; bases not matched to a gene: 5. The CDR3 totals 16 residues. CDR1 MDHEN and CDR2 SYDVKM come from the germline V gene. The CDR3 DNA reads TGTGCCAGCAGTTCCGGGACTAGCGTATACACCGGGGAGCTGTTTTTT. Its translation: CASSSGTSVYTGELFF.

The rearrangement links TRBV20-1 to TRBJ2-7; D possibly corresponds to TRBD1 (5 bases). Germline values: CDR1 DFQATT, CDR2 SNEGSKA (reference sequence). The CDR3 spans 14 residues. Trimming shortened V by 3 bases and J by 4 bases, and 16 bases separated the two germline ends. The CDR3 DNA is TGCAGTGCTAGTCGACAGTCCAACGCGTACGAGCAGTACTTC. It specifies CSASRQSNAYEQYF.

The V and J genes are TRBV27 and TRBJ2-2; the D gene is possibly TRBD2 (6 bases). There are 15 residues in the CDR3. Trimming pared 2 bases from V and 7 bases from J, leaving 14 bases between. Germline lookup yields CDR1 MNHEY and CDR2 SMNVEV (reference sequence). DNA of the CDR3: TGTGCCAGCAGTTTAGGACGGGAGTTTATCGGGGAGCTGTTTTTT. As protein: CASSLGREFIGELFF.

V and J are TRBV10-1 and TRBJ1-4; the match to TRBD1 covers 7 bases. There are 17 residues in the CDR3. CDR1 and CDR2 from the germline V gene are WNHNN and SYGVQD (reference sequence). J lost 5 bases, V lost 0 bases, and 9 bases had no gene match. The DNA for the CDR3 is TGCGCCAGCAGTGAGTCGTTAGCCCCGGACAGGAATGAAAAACTGTTTTTT. It codes for CASSESLAPDRNEKLFF.

This chain uses TRBV5-1 with TRBJ2-7; 10 positions match TRBD2. CDR3 length: 16 amino acids. The trim removed 0 bases at V and 2 bases at J, leaving 5 bases unmatched. Germline V lookup: CDR1 SGHRS, CDR2 YFSETQ. The DNA for the CDR3 is TGCGCCAGCAGCTTGGCCGAGCTAGCGGGAGCCTACGAGCAGTACTTC. Translating gives CASSLAELAGAYEQYF.

The chain uses TRBV7-2 and TRBJ1-1; D is undetermined. The V end lost 0 bases, the J end lost 6 bases, and 11 bases lay between the germline ends. The CDR3 has 14 amino acids. Germline CDR1 reads SGHTA; CDR2 reads FQGNSA. CDR3 residues: CASSLARAGAEAFF. CDR3 DNA: TGTGCCAGCAGCTTAGCCCGGGCGGGCGCTGAAGCTTTCTTT.

V and J are TRBV2 and TRBJ1-6, with D unclear. CDR3 length equals 11 residues. Trimming shortened V by 8 bases and J by 14 bases, and 13 bases separated the two germline ends. Germline V lookup: CDR1 SNHLY, CDR2 FYNNEI. CDR3 DNA: TGTGCCAGCTTGGAGGCCGGGGCCCTCCACTTT. Protein sequence: CASLEAGALHF.